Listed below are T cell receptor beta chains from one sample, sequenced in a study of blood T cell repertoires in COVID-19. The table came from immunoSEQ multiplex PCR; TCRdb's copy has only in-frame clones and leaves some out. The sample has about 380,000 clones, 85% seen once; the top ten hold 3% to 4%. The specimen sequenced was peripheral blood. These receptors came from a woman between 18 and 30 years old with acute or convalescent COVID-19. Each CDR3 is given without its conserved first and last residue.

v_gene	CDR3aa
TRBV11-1	ASSFSRRMNTEAF
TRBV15	ATSRVSTGKDNEQF
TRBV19	ASSMDRGPYEQY
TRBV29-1	SVKGKFRTEAF
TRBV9	ASQAGSPNSPLH
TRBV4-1	ASSQIYTADHMNTEAF
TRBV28	ASRAELAGGNNEQF
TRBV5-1	ASSPTQVREGSPLH
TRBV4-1	ASSQDRATGTYDTQY
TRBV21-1	ASSKKNRGHHQPQH
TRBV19	ASRGQHAYNEQF
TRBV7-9	ASSRYLGRRGEISYEQY
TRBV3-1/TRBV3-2	ASSQDRVAGLETQY
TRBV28	ASSLLGYEQY
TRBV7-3	ASRRTGTGRTDTQY
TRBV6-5	ASNGRGAKNEQF
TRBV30	AWLAGGPYEQF
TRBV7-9	ASSLWREKGGELF
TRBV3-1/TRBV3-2	ASSATGWDTEAF
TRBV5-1	ASSLIGGGALNEKLF
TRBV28	ASTLGPWSLSNQPQH
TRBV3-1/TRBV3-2	ATTGTLATGELF
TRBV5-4	ASMLAGGYEQY
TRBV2	AGSDTTITEAF
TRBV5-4	ASSLAGRTPGETQY
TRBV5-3	ARSPGTDSSGANVLT